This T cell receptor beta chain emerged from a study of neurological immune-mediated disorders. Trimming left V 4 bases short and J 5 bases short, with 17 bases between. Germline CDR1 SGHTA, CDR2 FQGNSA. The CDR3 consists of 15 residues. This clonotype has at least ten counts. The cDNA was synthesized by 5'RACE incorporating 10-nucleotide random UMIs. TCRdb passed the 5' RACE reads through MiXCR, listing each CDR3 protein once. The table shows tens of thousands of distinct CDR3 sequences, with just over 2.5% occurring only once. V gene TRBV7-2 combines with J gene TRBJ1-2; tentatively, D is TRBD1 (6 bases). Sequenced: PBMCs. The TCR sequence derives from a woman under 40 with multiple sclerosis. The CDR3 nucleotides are TGTGCCAGCAGCTCGAATATGGGGGCTGGGTATGGCTACACCTTC. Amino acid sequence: CASSSNMGAGYGYTF.